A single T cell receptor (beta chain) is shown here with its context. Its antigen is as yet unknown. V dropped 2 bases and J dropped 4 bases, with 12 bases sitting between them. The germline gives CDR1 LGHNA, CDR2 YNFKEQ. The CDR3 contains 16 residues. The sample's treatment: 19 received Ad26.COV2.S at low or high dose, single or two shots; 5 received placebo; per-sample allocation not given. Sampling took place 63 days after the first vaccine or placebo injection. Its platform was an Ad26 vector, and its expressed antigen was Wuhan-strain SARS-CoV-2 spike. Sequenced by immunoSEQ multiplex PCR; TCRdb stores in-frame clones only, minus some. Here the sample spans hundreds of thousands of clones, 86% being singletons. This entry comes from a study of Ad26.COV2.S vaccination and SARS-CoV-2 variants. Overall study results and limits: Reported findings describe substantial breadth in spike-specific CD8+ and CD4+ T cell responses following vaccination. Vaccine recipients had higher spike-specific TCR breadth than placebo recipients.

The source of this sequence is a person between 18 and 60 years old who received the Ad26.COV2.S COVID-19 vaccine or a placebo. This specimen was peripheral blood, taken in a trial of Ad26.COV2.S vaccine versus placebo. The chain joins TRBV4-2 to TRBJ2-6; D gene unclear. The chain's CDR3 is CASSQPRDAGANVLTF. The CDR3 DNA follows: TGTGCCAGCAGCCAACCGAGAGACGCCGGGGCCAACGTCCTGACTTTC.